This T cell receptor beta chain was captured in a study of technical replicates of blood from several donors. Germline CDR1 reads SGHTA; CDR2 reads FQGTGA. This CDR3 spans 16 amino acids. V shed 5 bases, J shed 5 bases, and the junction held 14 bases outside the gene matches. The table came from immunoSEQ multiplex PCR; TCRdb's copy has only in-frame clones and leaves some out. Of about 75,000 clones listed, 80% to 95% are singletons. This sequence originates from a human donor in good health. The sequencing input was T cells isolated from PBMCs. The chain has TRBV7-3 and TRBJ2-7, with 8 bases fitting TRBD1. Here the CDR3 reads CASSPMGGRGLDEQYF. The CDR3 nucleotides read TGTGCCAGCAGCCCAATGGGGGGCAGGGGGCTCGACGAGCAGTACTTC.